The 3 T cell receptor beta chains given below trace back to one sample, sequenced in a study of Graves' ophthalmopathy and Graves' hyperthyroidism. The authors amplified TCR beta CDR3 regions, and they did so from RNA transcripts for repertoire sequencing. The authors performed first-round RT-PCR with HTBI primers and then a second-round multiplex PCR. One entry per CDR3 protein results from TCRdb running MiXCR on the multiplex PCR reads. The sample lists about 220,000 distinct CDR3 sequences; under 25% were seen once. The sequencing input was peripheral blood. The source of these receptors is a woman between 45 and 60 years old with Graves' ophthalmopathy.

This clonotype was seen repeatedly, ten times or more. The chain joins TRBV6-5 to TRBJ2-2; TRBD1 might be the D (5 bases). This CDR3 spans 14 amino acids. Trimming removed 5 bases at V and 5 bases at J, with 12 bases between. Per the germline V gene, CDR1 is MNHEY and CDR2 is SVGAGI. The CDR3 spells CASSISPGTGELFF. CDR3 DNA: TGTGCCAGCAGTATCTCACCAGGGACCGGGGAGCTGTTTTTT.

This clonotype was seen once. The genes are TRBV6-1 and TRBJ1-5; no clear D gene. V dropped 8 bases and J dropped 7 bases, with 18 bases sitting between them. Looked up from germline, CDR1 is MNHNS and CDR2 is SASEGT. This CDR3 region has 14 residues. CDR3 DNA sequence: TGTGCCAGCGCCATAACAGTGGTATCGCAGCCCCAGCATTTT. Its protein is CASAITVVSQPQHF.

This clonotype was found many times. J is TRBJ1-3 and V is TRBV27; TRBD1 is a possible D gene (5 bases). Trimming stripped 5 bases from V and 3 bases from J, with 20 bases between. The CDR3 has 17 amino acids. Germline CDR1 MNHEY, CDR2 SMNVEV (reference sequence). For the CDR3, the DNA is TGTGCCAGCAGTACCGCGGGGCGTGGGAGGTTTGGAAACACCATATATTTT. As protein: CASSTAGRGRFGNTIYF.